These T cell receptor beta chains were read from a single sample in a study of a mutant IDH1 vaccine in newly diagnosed glioma. TCRdb keeps only in-frame clones here, not all; method: immunoSEQ multiplex PCR. This sample has roughly 40,000 clones, with approximately 90% found just once. No cognate antigen is known for these TCRs. Sequenced here: PBMCs, sampled from a glioma patient whose treatment included an IDH1 peptide vaccine. These receptors were collected from a man aged 45-65 years with glioma. Both conserved end residues are part of each CDR3. The order of the fields is J gene, D gene, V gene, clone size, CDR3 protein, CDR3 DNA. The D gene is left open where the match is weak. Not all rows give a size; the values are once, few, many and, for expanded clones, a class.

J: TRBJ1-2; D: .; V: TRBV5-6; size: few; CDR3: CASSLAGGDYGYTF; DNA: TGTGCCAGCAGCTTGGCCGGGGGTGACTATGGCTACACCTTC
J: TRBJ2-6; D: TRBD1; V: TRBV30; size: .; CDR3: CAWSPGGGVHSGANVLTF; DNA: TGTGCCTGGAGTCCAGGGGGTGGGGTGCACTCTGGGGCCAACGTCCTGACTTTC
J: TRBJ2-7; D: .; V: TRBV7-8; size: .; CDR3: CASSLAQGSEQYF; DNA: TGTGCCAGCAGCTTAGCGCAGGGAAGCGAGCAGTACTTC
J: TRBJ2-1; D: TRBD2; V: TRBV28; size: .; CDR3: CASGELAGGHEQFF; DNA: TGTGCCAGCGGCGAACTAGCGGGGGGTCATGAGCAGTTCTTC
J: TRBJ1-1; D: .; V: TRBV7-2; size: .; CDR3: CASSSPGRLFTEAFF; DNA: TGTGCCAGCAGCTCCCCGGGGAGGCTCTTCACTGAAGCTTTCTTT
J: TRBJ2-3; D: .; V: TRBV7-9; size: .; CDR3: CASSKRQGGFRDTQYF; DNA: TGTGCCAGCAGCAAACGACAGGGAGGCTTTAGGGATACGCAGTATTTT
J: TRBJ2-1; D: .; V: TRBV4-2; size: .; CDR3: CASSPGSRAVEQFF; DNA: TGTGCCAGCAGCCCAGGGAGCCGAGCGGTTGAGCAGTTCTTC
J: TRBJ1-4; D: .; V: TRBV27; size: .; CDR3: CASSLQATNEKLFF; DNA: TGTGCCAGCAGCTTACAGGCAACTAATGAAAAACTGTTTTTT
J: TRBJ1-2; D: TRBD1; V: TRBV7-2; size: .; CDR3: CASSNHRPGQANYGYTF; DNA: TGTGCCAGCAGCAACCATCGACCGGGACAGGCTAACTATGGCTACACCTTC
J: TRBJ1-6; D: .; V: TRBV9; size: .; CDR3: CASSPSGRGNSPLHF; DNA: TGTGCCAGCAGCCCCTCTGGGCGGGGCAATTCACCCCTCCACTTT
J: TRBJ2-7; D: TRBD2; V: TRBV6-1; size: .; CDR3: CASSEATGLVVTYEQYF; DNA: TGTGCCAGCAGTGAAGCGACCGGACTAGTAGTCACCTACGAGCAGTACTTC
J: TRBJ1-5; D: TRBD1; V: TRBV6-1; size: once; CDR3: CATSRDRGSDQPQHF; DNA: TGTGCCACCTCTCGGGACAGGGGAAGTGATCAGCCCCAGCATTTT
J: TRBJ2-1; D: TRBD2; V: TRBV28; size: .; CDR3: CASSLAGGLNEQFF; DNA: TGTGCCAGCAGTCTAGCGGGGGGGCTCAATGAGCAGTTCTTC
J: TRBJ2-7; D: .; V: TRBV5-1; size: .; CDR3: CASSAGRVGSYEQYF; DNA: TGCGCCAGCAGCGCCGGTAGGGTAGGGTCCTACGAGCAGTACTTC
J: TRBJ1-6; D: .; V: TRBV4-2; size: .; CDR3: CASSQDGRNNSPLHF; DNA: TGTGCCAGCAGCCAAGATGGGCGGAATAATTCACCCCTCCACTTT
J: TRBJ2-3; D: TRBD1; V: TRBV19; size: .; CDR3: CASSIQGADTQYF; DNA: TGTGCCAGTAGTATTCAGGGGGCAGATACGCAGTATTTT
J: TRBJ1-3; D: .; V: TRBV7-2; size: .; CDR3: CASSLGTVSGNTIYF; DNA: TGTGCCAGCAGCTTAGGAACAGTCTCTGGAAACACCATATATTTT
J: TRBJ1-2; D: .; V: TRBV7-9; size: once; CDR3: CASSLGVSGGYTF; DNA: TGTGCCAGCAGCCTTGGGGTTTCTGGTGGCTACACCTTC
J: TRBJ2-2; D: .; V: TRBV27; size: once; CDR3: CASSFFTLGRGEAGELFF; DNA: TGTGCCAGCAGTTTCTTTACTCTCGGCAGGGGAGAGGCCGGGGAGCTGTTTTTT
J: TRBJ2-7; D: .; V: TRBV7-2; size: .; CDR3: CASSLFTYEQYF; DNA: TGTGCCAGCAGCTTATTTACCTACGAGCAGTACTTC
J: TRBJ2-7; D: .; V: TRBV9; size: .; CDR3: CASSAGGGAYEQYF; DNA: TGTGCCAGCAGCGCCGGAGGGGGGGCCTACGAGCAGTACTTC
J: TRBJ2-1; D: TRBD2; V: TRBV19; size: .; CDR3: CASRKRDGRNEQFF; DNA: TGTGCCAGCCGAAAGCGGGATGGGCGCAATGAGCAGTTCTTC
J: TRBJ2-7; D: .; V: TRBV9; size: .; CDR3: CASSQNGYEQYF; DNA: TGTGCCAGCAGCCAGAACGGGTACGAGCAGTACTTC
J: TRBJ1-1; D: .; V: TRBV6-6; size: .; CDR3: CASSYFSGNTEAFF; DNA: TGTGCCAGCAGTTATTTTTCAGGGAACACTGAAGCTTTCTTT
J: TRBJ2-5; D: .; V: TRBV7-9; size: .; CDR3: CASSSALGKETQYF; DNA: TGTGCCAGCAGCTCCGCGTTGGGGAAAGAGACCCAGTACTTC
J: TRBJ2-7; D: .; V: TRBV13; size: .; CDR3: CASSPTFASSYEQYF; DNA: TGTGCCAGCAGCCCCACCTTCGCATCTTCCTACGAGCAGTACTTC
J: TRBJ2-1; D: TRBD2; V: TRBV10-1; size: .; CDR3: CASSGSGNSYNEQFF; DNA: TGCGCCAGCAGCGGGAGCGGGAATTCCTACAATGAGCAGTTCTTC
J: TRBJ1-5; D: .; V: TRBV2; size: .; CDR3: CASRGQGALYWQPQHF; DNA: TGTGCCAGCAGGGGACAAGGAGCCTTGTATTGGCAGCCCCAGCATTTT
J: TRBJ1-3; D: .; V: TRBV6-6; size: .; CDR3: CASSSLDSGNTIYF; DNA: TGTGCCAGCAGTTCCTTAGACAGTGGAAACACCATATATTTT
J: TRBJ2-2; D: .; V: TRBV9; size: .; CDR3: CASSARGAANTGELFF; DNA: TGTGCCAGCAGCGCCAGGGGGGCTGCCAACACCGGGGAGCTGTTTTTT
J: TRBJ1-5; D: .; V: TRBV21-1; size: .; CDR3: CASTLGGWGNQPQHF; DNA: TGTGCCAGCACCTTAGGGGGGTGGGGCAATCAGCCCCAGCATTTT
J: TRBJ1-2; D: .; V: TRBV19; size: .; CDR3: CASSIRSDGGYTF; DNA: TGTGCCAGTAGTATAAGATCCGACGGAGGCTACACCTTC
J: TRBJ2-7; D: TRBD1; V: TRBV9; size: .; CDR3: CASSVQGQGGYEQYF; DNA: TGTGCCAGCAGCGTTCAGGGACAGGGCGGTTACGAGCAGTACTTC
J: TRBJ1-6; D: TRBD1; V: TRBV9; size: .; CDR3: CASSASGGSPLHF; DNA: TGTGCCAGCAGCGCCTCAGGGGGTTCACCCCTCCACTTT
J: TRBJ1-1; D: TRBD1; V: TRBV11-2; size: .; CDR3: CASSFGDRANTEAFF; DNA: TGTGCCAGCAGCTTTGGGGACAGGGCGAACACTGAAGCTTTCTTT
J: TRBJ2-5; D: .; V: TRBV7-2; size: .; CDR3: CASSLASSLETQYF; DNA: TGTGCCAGCAGCTTAGCTAGTAGCCTGGAGACCCAGTACTTC
J: TRBJ2-2; D: TRBD1; V: TRBV4-1; size: .; CDR3: CASSQDFRQGALTGELFF; DNA: TGCGCCAGCAGCCAAGATTTTAGACAGGGGGCCCTCACCGGGGAGCTGTTTTTT
J: TRBJ2-3; D: TRBD2; V: TRBV11-2; size: .; CDR3: CASSPGGRSSTDTQYF; DNA: TGTGCCAGCAGTCCGGGGGGGCGATCCAGCACAGATACGCAGTATTTT
J: TRBJ2-5; D: TRBD2; V: TRBV18; size: .; CDR3: CASSPPLAGGQETQYF; DNA: TGTGCCAGCTCACCACCTCTAGCGGGGGGGCAAGAGACCCAGTACTTC
J: TRBJ2-1; D: .; V: TRBV11-3; size: .; CDR3: CASSQGAGTIEEQFF; DNA: TGTGCCAGCAGCCAAGGAGCCGGGACAATCGAGGAGCAGTTCTTC
J: TRBJ1-5; D: .; V: TRBV19; size: .; CDR3: CASSLRETPNQPQHF; DNA: TGTGCCAGTAGTCTCAGGGAAACCCCCAATCAGCCCCAGCATTTT
J: TRBJ2-1; D: .; V: TRBV6-5; size: .; CDR3: CASATKSYNEQFF; DNA: TGTGCCAGTGCGACTAAGTCCTACAATGAGCAGTTCTTC
J: TRBJ1-5; D: TRBD1; V: TRBV29-1; size: .; CDR3: CSVASGQASNQPQHF; DNA: TGCAGCGTTGCGTCGGGACAGGCGAGCAATCAGCCCCAGCATTTT
J: TRBJ2-3; D: .; V: TRBV10-3; size: .; CDR3: CAISEGAAGSTDTQYF; DNA: TGTGCCATCAGTGAAGGGGCGGCAGGGAGTACCGATACGCAGTATTTT
J: TRBJ1-2; D: TRBD1; V: TRBV15; size: .; CDR3: CATSNRSTGVGYTF; DNA: TGTGCCACCAGCAACCGATCGACAGGGGTTGGCTACACCTTC
J: TRBJ2-1; D: TRBD2; V: TRBV19; size: .; CDR3: CASSPSGGSYNEQFF; DNA: TGTGCCAGTAGTCCTAGCGGGGGGAGCTACAATGAGCAGTTCTTC
J: TRBJ2-2; D: TRBD1; V: TRBV27; size: .; CDR3: CASRLGQWNTGELFF; DNA: TGTGCCAGCAGGCTGGGACAGTGGAACACCGGGGAGCTGTTTTTT
J: TRBJ1-6; D: .; V: TRBV6-5; size: once; CDR3: CASSLGVAYNSPLHF; DNA: TGTGCCAGCAGTTTAGGGGTCGCTTATAATTCACCCCTCCACTTT
J: TRBJ2-5; D: .; V: TRBV5-1; size: .; CDR3: CASSSGQAETQYF; DNA: TGCGCCAGCAGCTCTGGACAAGCAGAGACCCAGTACTTC
J: TRBJ2-7; D: .; V: TRBV25-1; size: .; CDR3: CATGSSYEQYF; DNA: TGTGCCACTGGTTCGTCCTACGAGCAGTACTTC
J: TRBJ2-7; D: .; V: TRBV29-1; size: .; CDR3: CSGWDGSYEQYF; DNA: TGCAGCGGGTGGGACGGTTCCTACGAGCAGTACTTC
J: TRBJ2-2; D: .; V: TRBV4-1; size: .; CDR3: CASSQDAKGVSNPGELFF; DNA: TGCGCCAGCAGCCAAGATGCTAAGGGGGTGAGCAATCCCGGGGAGCTGTTTTTT
J: TRBJ2-1; D: .; V: TRBV29-1; size: .; CDR3: CSVGGISYNEQFF; DNA: TGCAGCGTTGGGGGGATCTCCTACAATGAGCAGTTCTTC
J: TRBJ2-2; D: TRBD1; V: TRBV5-1; size: .; CDR3: CASSPGTGRAGELFF; DNA: TGCGCCAGCAGCCCGGGGACAGGGAGAGCCGGGGAGCTGTTTTTT
J: TRBJ1-2; D: .; V: TRBV19; size: .; CDR3: CASSPVTLRANYGYTF; DNA: TGTGCCAGTAGCCCGGTTACCCTCAGGGCTAACTATGGCTACACCTTC
J: TRBJ1-2; D: TRBD1; V: TRBV7-3; size: .; CDR3: CASSLMGGTGAFDGYTF; DNA: TGTGCCAGCAGCTTAATGGGCGGGACAGGGGCTTTTGATGGCTACACCTTC
J: TRBJ1-2; D: .; V: TRBV5-4; size: .; CDR3: CASSLRVNYGYTF; DNA: TGTGCCAGCAGCTTGAGAGTTAACTATGGCTACACCTTC
J: TRBJ1-1; D: .; V: TRBV2; size: .; CDR3: CANSVVEDSINTEAFF; DNA: TGTGCCAACAGTGTGGTTGAGGACAGCATTAACACTGAAGCTTTCTTT
J: TRBJ1-5; D: TRBD1; V: TRBV19; size: .; CDR3: CASSIGTGGQPQHF; DNA: TGTGCCAGTAGTATAGGTACAGGGGGCCAGCCCCAGCATTTT